The 20 T cell receptor beta chains given below trace back to one sample, sequenced in a study of cytomegalovirus exposure and HLA in healthy donors. 13 Jbeta primers and 60 Vbeta primers were used for the PCR. Data came from immunoSEQ multiplex PCR; TCRdb stores just in-frame clones and leaves some out. Of around 170,000 clones listed, around 85% are singletons. The specimen sequenced was PBMCs. The receptors derive from a man over 45 in good health and CMV-seropositive.

The chain joins TRBV7-6 to TRBJ2-5; 9 bases align to TRBD2. V shed 5 bases and J 4 bases; nucleotides not matched to a gene: 8. CDR1 is SGHVS and CDR2 is FNYEAQ in the germline V gene. The CDR3 spans 15 residues. CDR3 in amino acids: CASSPTASGVETQYF. CDR3 in DNA: TGTGCCAGCAGCCCGACGGCTAGCGGGGTAGAGACCCAGTACTTC. The variable domain in full, with the rest retrieved from reference TRBV7-6 and TRBJ2-5, is GAGVSQSPRYKVTKRGQDVALRCDPISGHVSLYWYRQALGQGPEFLTYFNYEAQQDKSGLPNDRFSAERPEGSISTLTIQRTEQRDSAMYRCASSPTASGVETQYFGPGTRLLVL.

The gene calls are TRBV5-5 and TRBJ2-5; the D gene is possibly TRBD1 (5 bases). The ends were cut back, 0 bases at V and 5 bases at J, with 11 bases in the middle. CDR1 and CDR2 (germline): SGHKS, YYEKEE (reference sequence). This CDR3 comprises 14 residues. DNA for the CDR3: TGTGCCAGCAGCTTGGGAGGTGGGGCGGAGACCCAGTACTTC. Protein sequence: CASSLGGGAETQYF.

This clone occurred once. The V call is TRBV5-4, the J call TRBJ2-7, with a weak D call TRBD2 (5 bases). The germline CDR1 and CDR2 sequences are SGHNT and YYREEE (reference sequence). The CDR3 length is 12 residues. The germline V and J ends were trimmed by 1 base and 4 bases, with 6 bases remaining between them. Here the CDR3 reads CASSLRGYEQYF. CDR3 coding DNA: TGTGCCAGCAGCTTGCGGGGTTACGAGCAGTACTTC.

The chain uses TRBV19 and TRBJ1-1; the match to TRBD1 covers 8 bases. Germline V gives CDR1 LNHDA, CDR2 SQIVND (reference sequence). Unmatched junction bases numbered 2, after V lost 4 bases and J lost 1 base. The CDR3 totals 14 residues. CDR3 nucleotide sequence: TGTGCCAGTAGTAACAGGGGGGAGAACACTGAAGCTTTCTTT. This sequence encodes CASSNRGENTEAFF.

The chain combines TRBV4-2 with TRBJ2-3; tentatively, D is TRBD1 (5 bases). The CDR3 is made up of 15 amino acids. The germline CDR1 and CDR2 sequences are LGHNA and YNFKEQ. Trimming left V 0 bases short and J 8 bases short, with 15 bases between. This chain's CDR3 is CASSQDGLGEGTQYF. The CDR3 nucleotides read TGTGCCAGCAGCCAAGATGGGCTAGGGGAAGGTACGCAGTATTTT.

As DNA, the CDR3 is TGTGCCAGCAGCTCCCACAGGTATGAAGCTTTCTTT. Translated: CASSSHRYEAFF. The rearrangement links TRBV7-2 to TRBJ1-1, with D maybe TRBD1 (5 bases). The CDR3 extends over 12 amino acids. CDR1 is SGHTA and CDR2 is FQGNSA in the germline V gene. V was pared by 4 bases and J by 7 bases, with 10 bases between. The whole variable domain, remainder taken from reference TRBV7-2 and TRBJ1-1, is GAGVSQSPSNKVTEKGKDVELRCDPISGHTALYWYRQSLGQGLEFLIYFQGNSAPDKSGLPSDRFSAERTGGSVSTLTIQRTQQEDSAVYLCASSSHRYEAFFGQGTRLTVV.

The rearrangement joins TRBV6-5 to TRBJ2-1; D uncertain. Trimming removed 2 bases at V and 6 bases at J, with 5 bases between. Germline CDR1 MNHEY, CDR2 SVGAGI. The CDR3 is made up of 12 amino acids. This chain's CDR3 is CASSYGRNEQFF. The CDR3 DNA reads TGTGCCAGCAGTTACGGGCGCAATGAGCAGTTCTTC.

The chain links TRBV5-4 to TRBJ2-3; 14 bases fit TRBD2. The junction had 7 bases not matched to a gene; V was cut back by 5 bases and J by 2 bases. This CDR3 has 17 amino acids. Per the germline V gene, CDR1 is SGHNT and CDR2 is YYREEE (reference sequence). The CDR3 spells CASRPPGLAGVTDTQYF. CDR3 in DNA: TGTGCCAGCAGACCTCCGGGACTAGCGGGGGTCACAGATACGCAGTATTTT.

The chain joins TRBV4-3 to TRBJ1-1; the D is unclear. The CDR3 has 14 amino acids. Germline values: CDR1 LGHNA, CDR2 YSLEER. Trimming left V 4 bases short and J 1 base short, with 10 bases between. The CDR3 reads CASSLDQENTEAFF. CDR3 bases: TGCGCCAGCAGCCTCGACCAGGAGAACACTGAAGCTTTCTTT.

V gene TRBV15 combines with J gene TRBJ2-7, with 14 positions matching TRBD2. The CDR3 is 20 residues long. Germline V lookup: CDR1 LNHNV, CDR2 YYDKDF (reference sequence). Germline trimming cut 1 base from V and 2 bases from J; bases unmatched to any gene: 13. The CDR3 here is CATSRAFGLAGGQAAYEQYF. CDR3 sequence (DNA): TGTGCCACCAGCAGAGCATTCGGACTAGCGGGGGGCCAAGCCGCCTACGAGCAGTACTTC.

The chain employs TRBV5-1 and TRBJ1-2, with 7 bases fitting TRBD1. With 2 bases clipped from V and 0 bases from J, the junction kept 4 bases outside the gene matches. The germline V gene encodes CDR1 SGHRS and CDR2 YFSETQ. CDR3 length: 15 amino acids. CDR3 sequence: CASSFDRAANYGYTF. The CDR3, as DNA: TGCGCCAGCAGCTTCGACAGGGCAGCTAACTATGGCTACACCTTC.

The chain combines TRBV5-1 with TRBJ2-7; D is undetermined. Germline lookup yields CDR1 SGHRS and CDR2 YFSETQ. CDR3 length equals 11 residues. Trimming stripped 1 base from V and 6 bases from J, with 5 bases between. The CDR3: CASSLQSEQYF. CDR3 sequence (DNA): TGCGCCAGCAGCTTGCAGTCCGAGCAGTACTTC.

The chain joins TRBV6-5 to TRBJ1-4; 9 nucleotides align to TRBD1. Germline-derived CDR1 and CDR2 are MNHEY and SVGAGI. The CDR3 has 14 residues. With V trimmed by 6 bases and J by 5 bases, 4 bases remained unmatched. The CDR3 is CASSRQGVNEKLFF. DNA for the CDR3: TGTGCCAGCAGCCGACAGGGGGTCAATGAAAAACTGTTTTTT.

The V and J genes are TRBV4-1 and TRBJ2-2, with no clear D. The germline gives CDR1 MGHRA, CDR2 YSYEKL. This CDR3 spans 17 amino acids. V was clipped by 4 bases and J by 2 bases, with 17 bases between them. CDR3 DNA sequence: TGCGCCAGCAGCCCGTTGCCGGGTCTCACTAACACCGGGGAGCTGTTTTTT. Its protein is CASSPLPGLTNTGELFF.

V usage is TRBV28 and J usage is TRBJ1-2; a possible D gene is TRBD1 (6 bases). CDR3 length equals 13 residues. Germline V gives CDR1 MDHEN, CDR2 SYDVKM. The ends were cut back, 6 bases at V and 13 bases at J, with 21 bases in the middle. The CDR3 nucleotides are TGTGCCAGCAGCTCCTTACCCCGACAGGATTGCACCTTC. Its translation is CASSSLPRQDCTF.

The chain employs TRBV5-1 and TRBJ2-1; tentative D call: TRBD2 (7 bases). The V and J ends lost 4 bases and 1 base respectively, with 18 bases between them. The CDR3 extends over 17 amino acids. Germline CDR1 is SGHRS and CDR2 is YFSETQ. DNA for the CDR3: TGCGCCAGCAGCGGGTCAAGCGGGACACTTTCCTACAATGAGCAGTTCTTC. Protein: CASSGSSGTLSYNEQFF.

V gene TRBV13 combines with J gene TRBJ2-1; 14 bases are shared with TRBD2. CDR1 and CDR2 from the germline V gene are PRHDT and FYEKMQ (reference sequence). After removal of 5 bases from V and 9 bases from J, the junction contained 3 bases not matched to a gene. The CDR3 runs to 14 residues. CDR3: CASSLGLAGGEQFF. CDR3 sequence (DNA): TGTGCCAGCAGCCTCGGACTAGCGGGAGGTGAGCAGTTCTTC.

This chain connects TRBV18 to TRBJ1-6, with D uncertain. Germline assignment: CDR1 KGHSH and CDR2 LQKENI. With 2 bases removed from V and 7 bases from J, the gap between germline ends came to 12 bases. The CDR3 has 15 amino acids. The CDR3 DNA sequence: TGTGCCAGCTCACCAGGGAGAGGAGAGAATTCACCCCTCCACTTT. It yields the protein CASSPGRGENSPLHF.

This chain connects TRBV18 to TRBJ2-7, with D perhaps TRBD1 (7 bases). This CDR3 comprises 14 residues. V lost 4 bases to trimming and J lost 7 bases, with 17 bases between them. The V gene's germline CDR1 is KGHSH and CDR2 LQKENI. CDR3 nucleotides: TGTGCCAGCTCACGTGTCCAGGGGGACTGGGAGCAGTACTTC. Amino acid sequence: CASSRVQGDWEQYF.

CDR3 in DNA: TGTGCCAGCAGTAAGGACTCGACAGGTCGTTTGAGCTCCTATAATTCACCCCTCCACTTT. This translates into CASSKDSTGRLSSYNSPLHF. The V gene is TRBV27, the J gene TRBJ1-6; possibly TRBD1 for D (6 bases). This CDR3 is 20 amino acids long. CDR1 and CDR2 from the germline V gene are MNHEY and SMNVEV (reference sequence). V was cut by 5 bases and J by 0 bases, with 23 bases left in between.